These 24 T cell receptor beta chains originate from one sample sequenced in a study of beta chain features in type 1 diabetes. Overall study results and limits: When Type 1 diabetes patients were examined, their TCRB CDR3s proved moderately but significantly shorter in all four CD4+ subsets.

All of the isolated RNA was reverse transcribed, so expressed TCRB transcripts were sequenced. Repertoires were generated with immunoSEQ multiplex PCR, while TCRdb's copy carries only in-frame clones and drops some. Of hundreds of thousands of clones in the sample, roughly 13% were seen once. These TCRs are of unknown antigen specificity. The specimen was naive CD4+ T cells from blood. These receptors were taken from a man between 18 and 29 years old with type 1 diabetes.

This clone was found a few times. V and J are TRBV11-2 and TRBJ2-1, with TRBD1 identical over 8 bases. J was trimmed by 2 bases and V by 6 bases; bases with no gene match: 6. Germline CDR1 and CDR2: SGHAT and FQNNGV. The CDR3 has 15 amino acids. DNA of the CDR3: TGTGCCAGCAGAAAGACAGGGGCGACCTACAATGAGCAGTTCTTC. Translating gives CASRKTGATYNEQFF.

V usage is TRBV10-1 and J usage is TRBJ2-7; D gene unclear. The germline V gene encodes CDR1 WNHNN and CDR2 SYGVQD (reference sequence). This CDR3 contains 10 residues. V gave up 5 bases and J gave up 9 bases, with 8 bases separating them. CDR3 region: CASSQPSQYF. Here the CDR3 DNA reads TGCGCCAGCAGTCAGCCCTCGCAGTACTTC.

This clone has only a few counts. J is TRBJ1-2 and V is TRBV6-6, with 8 bases fitting TRBD1. CDR1 and CDR2 (germline): MNHNY, SVGAGI (reference sequence). There are 16 residues in the CDR3. Trimming removed 5 bases from V and 2 bases from J; junction bases left unmatched: 10. The CDR3 reads CASSLGTGLQNYGYTF. DNA for the CDR3: TGTGCCAGCAGTCTGGGGACAGGACTGCAGAACTATGGCTACACCTTC.

The rearrangement uses TRBV14 and TRBJ2-7; perhaps TRBD2 as D (5 bases). The CDR3 consists of 15 residues. V lost 0 bases to trimming and J lost 3 bases, with 12 bases between them. Looked up from germline, CDR1 is SGHDN and CDR2 is FVKESK. CDR3 region: CASSQDRGLYYEQYF. CDR3 bases: TGTGCCAGCAGCCAAGATAGAGGGTTGTACTACGAGCAGTACTTC.

This rearrangement joins TRBV2 to TRBJ2-5; D possibly matches TRBD1 or TRBD2 (5 bases each). Germline-derived CDR1 and CDR2 are SNHLY and FYNNEI. Trimming cost V 5 bases and J 1 base, with 11 bases left between them. The CDR3 consists of 14 residues. The DNA of the CDR3 is TGTGCCAGCAGTATGGGACGGTTCCAAGAGACCCAGTACTTC. Its protein product is CASSMGRFQETQYF. The entire variable domain, with the rest obtained from reference TRBV2 and TRBJ2-5, is as follows: EPEVTQTPSHQVTQMGQEVILRCVPISNHLYFYWYRQILGQKVEFLVSFYNNEISEKSEIFDDQFSVERPDGSNFTLKIRSTKLEDSAMYFCASSMGRFQETQYFGPGTRLLVL.

The V gene is TRBV7-9, the J gene TRBJ2-5, with D perhaps matching TRBD1 (6 bases). The germline V gene encodes CDR1 SEHNR and CDR2 FQNEAQ (reference sequence). Trimming removed 6 bases at V and 3 bases at J, with 11 bases between. This CDR3 is built from 13 residues. The CDR3 loop reads CASRLQGEETQYF. The DNA of the CDR3 is TGTGCCAGCAGGCTACAGGGAGAAGAGACCCAGTACTTC.

This clone was observed a few times. The chain is built from TRBV2 and TRBJ2-1, with TRBD2 matching over 11 bases. Germline CDR1 and CDR2: SNHLY and FYNNEI. Trimming took 6 bases from V and 6 from J; bases not matched to a gene: 7. This CDR3 has 15 amino acids. The CDR3 region has the DNA TGTGCCAGCAGCCCACTAGCGGGGGCCGTCAATGAGCAGTTCTTC. Amino acids: CASSPLAGAVNEQFF.

The V call is TRBV7-6, the J call TRBJ1-5, with D possibly TRBD1 on 5 matching bases. The length of the CDR3 is 13 residues. Trimming took 7 bases from V and 2 from J, leaving 9 bases between them. Germline lookup yields CDR1 SGHVS and CDR2 FNYEAQ. In nucleotides, the CDR3 is TGTGCCAGCACCCGGGGGGGCAATCAGCCCCAGCATTTT. It is translated as CASTRGGNQPQHF.

J is TRBJ2-1 and V is TRBV6-5; 7 nucleotides match TRBD2. The CDR3 runs 15 residues. V dropped 0 bases and J dropped 4; count of bases not matched to a gene: 3. CDR1 is MNHEY, CDR2 SVGAGI, per germline. CDR3 coding DNA: TGTGCCAGCAGTTACTCGGGACTACATTACAATGAGCAGTTCTTC. Its protein is CASSYSGLHYNEQFF.

A remark on this clone: Other DNA variants within this sample encode the same CDR3. The chain employs TRBV6-5 and TRBJ1-1, with D maybe TRBD1 (5 bases). The CDR3 has 11 amino acids. V was cut by 0 bases and J by 11 bases, with 7 bases left in between. The germline V gene encodes CDR1 MNHEY and CDR2 SVGAGI. The CDR3, as DNA: TGTGCCAGCAGTTACTCAGGGGAGGCTTTCTTT. Protein: CASSYSGEAFF.

This clone was seen only a few times. The chain has TRBV10-3 and TRBJ2-6; possibly TRBD1 or TRBD2 for D (5 bases each). The V gene lost 10 bases and the J gene lost 0 bases, with 10 bases spanning the gap. CDR3 size: 14 residues. Germline V gene lookup returns CDR1 ENHRY and CDR2 SYGVKD. DNA of the CDR3: TGTGCCACAATGGGGGTCTCTGGGGCCAACGTCCTGACTTTC. It codes for CATMGVSGANVLTF.

The CDR3 DNA follows: TGTGCCAGCAGCCAGGGCCTACAGGGTGGGTCCTACAATGAGCAGTTCTTC. This translates into CASSQGLQGGSYNEQFF. The chain carries TRBV4-2 and TRBJ2-1; D might be TRBD1 (6 bases). The germline CDR1 and CDR2 sequences are LGHNA and YNFKEQ. The CDR3 extends over 17 amino acids. The germline V and J ends were trimmed by 3 bases and 1 base, with 16 bases remaining between them.

This clone was picked up a small number of times. The chain uses TRBV27 and TRBJ2-2, with a possible D match to TRBD1 (5 bases). The V and J ends lost 6 bases and 7 bases respectively, with 9 bases between them. The length of the CDR3 is 12 residues. In germline, CDR1 is MNHEY, CDR2 SMNVEV (reference sequence). CDR3 loop: CASSQGHGELFF. Written as DNA, the CDR3 is TGTGCCAGCAGCCAGGGTCACGGGGAGCTGTTTTTT.

Worth noting for this clone: This sample includes further DNA sequences coding for the same CDR3. The J gene is TRBJ1-1, the V gene TRBV27, with unresolved D. The germline V and J ends were trimmed by 6 bases and 1 base, with 3 bases remaining between them. Germline loops: CDR1 MNHEY, CDR2 SMNVEV (reference sequence). The CDR3 is 11 residues long. The CDR3 region is CASRRNTEAFF. In nucleotides, the CDR3 is TGTGCCAGCAGGAGGAACACTGAAGCTTTCTTT.

This clone showed up just a few times. The V call is TRBV9, the J call TRBJ2-1; D remains unclear. Germline CDR1 and CDR2: SGDLS and YYNGEE. The V end lost 0 bases, the J end lost 1 base, and 11 bases lay between the germline ends. There are 16 residues in the CDR3. The CDR3 reads CASSVEVSLSYNEQFF. The CDR3 region has the DNA TGTGCCAGCAGCGTAGAGGTCTCTTTGTCCTACAATGAGCAGTTCTTC.

This clone was seen more than once but under ten times. The chain employs TRBV9 and TRBJ1-2; D remains unclear. There are 13 residues in the CDR3. CDR1 is SGDLS, CDR2 YYNGEE, per germline. V was cut by 1 base and J by 3 bases, with 7 bases left in between. CDR3 nucleotide sequence: TGTGCCAGCAGCGTAAATAGGGACTATGGCTACACCTTC. Protein: CASSVNRDYGYTF.

This clone was picked up a small number of times. The J gene is TRBJ1-5, the V gene TRBV10-3, with D tentatively TRBD1 (6 bases). Germline V gene sequence: CDR1 ENHRY, CDR2 SYGVKD. The CDR3 is made up of 13 amino acids. The V end was cut by 6 bases, the J end by 5 bases, with 11 bases between. The CDR3 here is CAIRGGRDQPQHF. The CDR3 DNA follows: TGTGCCATCAGGGGGGGCAGAGATCAGCCCCAGCATTTT.

The chain links TRBV6-5 to TRBJ2-5, with D perhaps TRBD1 (5 bases). The V end lost 6 bases, the J end lost 1 base, and 12 bases lay between the germline ends. Germline loops: CDR1 MNHEY, CDR2 SVGAGI. The CDR3 spans 14 residues. The CDR3 spells CASSPSDIQETQYF. CDR3 bases: TGTGCCAGCAGCCCCTCGGACATCCAAGAGACCCAGTACTTC.

The V call is TRBV14, the J call TRBJ1-1; D is undetermined. CDR1 is SGHDN, CDR2 FVKESK, per germline. This CDR3 region has 14 residues. V shed 4 bases and J shed 3 bases, with 12 bases lying between them. The CDR3 loop is CASSPRVGDTEAFF. CDR3 in DNA: TGTGCCAGCAGCCCTCGGGTCGGTGACACTGAAGCTTTCTTT.

This rearrangement joins TRBV11-2 to TRBJ2-1; D might be TRBD1 (5 bases). The germline V gene has CDR1 SGHAT and CDR2 FQNNGV. The CDR3 runs 17 residues. With 9 bases removed from V and 7 bases from J, the gap between germline ends came to 28 bases. CDR3 DNA: TGTGCCAGTAAGGATGGGTCCTCGGACATCCTTCGGAATGAGCAGTTCTTC. It codes for CASKDGSSDILRNEQFF.

This clone was observed a few times. The chain uses TRBV11-1 and TRBJ2-1; either TRBD1 or TRBD2 may supply D (5 bases each). In germline, CDR1 is SGHAT, CDR2 FQDESV (reference sequence). Trimming removed 5 bases from V and 8 bases from J, with 16 bases in between. This CDR3 is built from 14 residues. CDR3 sequence reads: CASSGIGTRDEQFF. The CDR3 coding sequence is TGTGCCAGCAGCGGCATTGGGACCCGAGATGAGCAGTTCTTC.

This CDR3 reads CASSDGQGARGYTF. The CDR3, as DNA: TGTGCCAGCAGCGACGGACAGGGGGCGCGAGGCTACACCTTC. The V and J genes are TRBV7-2 and TRBJ1-2; TRBD1 agrees at 11 bases. The CDR3 spans 14 residues. J was trimmed by 8 bases and V by 5 bases; bases with no gene match: 7. Germline V lookup: CDR1 SGHTA, CDR2 FQGNSA.

The V and J genes are TRBV7-9 and TRBJ2-2; D might be TRBD2 (6 bases). Germline assignment: CDR1 SEHNR and CDR2 FQNEAQ (reference sequence). The CDR3 loop spans 17 amino acids. Trimming removed 2 bases at V and 4 bases at J, with 17 bases between. The CDR3 loop is CASSLIPNGGSTGELFF. The CDR3 bases are TGTGCCAGCAGCTTAATACCGAACGGGGGTAGCACCGGGGAGCTGTTTTTT.

The V and J genes are TRBV29-1 and TRBJ2-3; tentatively, D is TRBD1 (5 bases). Germline lookup yields CDR1 SQVTM and CDR2 ANQGSEA. Between the trimmed V and J ends, which lost 1 base and 2 bases, there was a span of 16 bases. The CDR3 has 16 amino acids. In DNA form, the CDR3 reads TGCAGCGTTGAAGGGATGGGGCAGGTGAACACAGATACGCAGTATTTT. It encodes CSVEGMGQVNTDTQYF.